This passage covers 22 T cell receptor beta chains from one sample sequenced in a study of breast tumors, draining lymph nodes, adjacent tissues (dated by TCRdb to 2016 to 2018). Lymph node samples came from the axillary draining lymph nodes of breast cancer patients. Libraries came from multiplex PCR. TCRdb records Illumina HiSeq 2000 as the sequencer. TCRdb passed the public sequencing reads through fastp at Q25 and MiXCR, retaining productive beta sequences. A single entry per CDR3 protein holds the most common genes and DNA from its merged rows. Present in this sample are over 200,000 distinct CDR3 sequences, about 34% of which were seen just once. Of the sample, 3% to 4% is held by the ten largest clones. The sequencing sample was made of axillary lymph node tissue. These receptors were collected from a female donor with breast cancer. Some clones in this sample may be carry-over from other donors' samples.

In its sample, this clonotype was seen many times. The V call is TRBV19, the J call TRBJ2-2, with 12 bases lining up with TRBD2. The germline CDR1 and CDR2 sequences are LNHDA and SQIVND (reference sequence). The V and J ends lost 2 bases and 4 bases, in that order; junction bases with no gene match: 5. The CDR3 extends over 17 amino acids. The CDR3 is CASSIRTSGTFTGELFF. CDR3 sequence (DNA): TGTGCCAGTAGTATAAGGACTAGCGGGACTTTCACCGGGGAGCTGTTTTTT.

This clonotype was picked up many times. V usage is TRBV3-1 and J usage is TRBJ2-1, with TRBD2 identical over 8 bases. The CDR3 covers 17 residues. The germline CDR1 and CDR2 sequences are LGHDT and YNNKEL (reference sequence). The ends lost 1 base at V and 0 bases at J; junction bases unmatched: 5. In nucleotides, the CDR3 is TGTGCCAGCAGCCAAGTGCCCAGCGGGGGCTCCTACAATGAGCAGTTCTTC. It codes for CASSQVPSGGSYNEQFF.

This clonotype was counted a few times. One base away lies a much larger clone, so this may be a sequencing read error. The gene calls are TRBV20-1 and TRBJ2-7; D gene unclear. The V gene's germline CDR1 is DFQATT and CDR2 SNEGSKA (reference sequence). The CDR3 is 14 amino acids. Trimming removed 4 bases at V and 6 bases at J, with 19 bases between. This chain's CDR3 is CSATLHGQASEQYF. CDR3 nucleotides: TGCAGTGCTACTCTACACGGGCAAGCCTCCGAGCAGTACTTC.

This clonotype was detected ten times or more. The V call is TRBV20-1, the J call TRBJ2-5, with D uncertain. Germline V lookup: CDR1 DFQATT, CDR2 SNEGSKA (reference sequence). The V gene lost 5 bases and the J gene lost 1 base, with 17 bases spanning the gap. The CDR3 spans 15 residues. In nucleotides, the CDR3 is TGCAGTGCTTCTCGACCGAGCAACCCCCAAGAGACCCAGTACTTC. Encoded protein: CSASRPSNPQETQYF.

This clonotype was seen repeatedly, ten times or more. V is TRBV20-1 and J is TRBJ2-5; D unclear. V was trimmed by 0 bases and J by 6 bases, leaving 17 bases between them. The CDR3 runs to 15 residues. Germline CDR1 DFQATT, CDR2 SNEGSKA (reference sequence). The CDR3 is CSARDGRDLAQTQYF. The CDR3 region has the DNA TGCAGTGCTAGAGACGGACGTGATCTCGCCCAGACCCAGTACTTC.

In regard to this clonotype: With a much larger clone just one base away, this may be a read error. This chain uses TRBV5-1 with TRBJ1-2; no firm D call. The CDR3 covers 14 residues. The V gene's germline CDR1 is SGHRS and CDR2 YFSETQ. CDR3 loop: CVSSLAEFRLGYTF. DNA for the CDR3: TGCGTCAGCAGCTTGGCGGAGTTCCGGTTAGGCTACACCTTC.

To note about this clonotype: One junction end does not reproduce the germline sequence, and a read error may be involved. V is TRBV2 and J is TRBJ1-4; 9 nucleotides match TRBD1. The germline gives CDR1 SNHLY, CDR2 FYNNEI. The CDR3 runs to 17 residues. The CDR3 protein is CASSAQGTGRTNEKLFF. CDR3 in DNA: TGTGCCAGTAGTGCTCAAGGGACAGGGCGCACTAATGAAAAACTGTTTTTT.

In this sample, this clonotype turned up a few times. CDR3 in amino acids: CASSRVTEAFF. The DNA for the CDR3 is TGTGCCAGCAGCAGGGTCACTGAAGCTTTCTTT. The chain combines TRBV25-1 with TRBJ1-1; D perhaps matches TRBD1 (5 bases). Looked up from germline, CDR1 is MGHDK and CDR2 is SYGVNS. V was trimmed by 6 bases and J by 4 bases, leaving 6 bases between them. This CDR3 region has 11 residues.

Comment on this clonotype: Being one base from a much bigger clone, this may be a read error. The CDR3 DNA reads TGTGCCACCAGACGGGCTAGCGGGAGCAATGAGCAGTTCTTC. As protein: CATRRASGSNEQFF. The chain has TRBV6-6 and TRBJ2-1; 10 nucleotides match TRBD2. Trimming removed 10 bases from V and 6 bases from J; junction bases left unmatched: 9. The germline V gene encodes CDR1 MNHNY and CDR2 SVGAGI (reference sequence). This CDR3 spans 14 amino acids.

The V and J genes are TRBV15 and TRBJ2-7; D might be TRBD1 (5 bases). CDR3 length: 14 amino acids. Germline CDR1 LNHNV, CDR2 YYDKDF (reference sequence). V shed 3 bases and J shed 7 bases, with 16 bases lying between them. CDR3 sequence reads: CATSSDQGLGEQYF. The CDR3 DNA sequence: TGTGCCACCAGCAGTGACCAGGGTTTAGGGGAGCAGTACTTC.

About this clonotype itself: This sequence may be a read error, since a much larger clone differs from it by one base. The J gene is TRBJ2-3, the V gene TRBV6-5; D not resolved. The germline V and J ends were trimmed by 5 bases and 2 bases, with 11 bases remaining between them. This CDR3 has 14 amino acids. Germline V CDR1 and CDR2: MNHEY, SVGAGI. The DNA of the CDR3 is TGTGCCAGCAGTCACAGAACAGCCACAGATACGCAGTATTTT. It translates to CASSHRTATDTQYF.

This clonotype was picked up a small number of times. The V and J genes are TRBV6-6 and TRBJ2-1; 13 positions match TRBD2. The CDR3 spans 18 residues. In germline, CDR1 is MNHNY, CDR2 SVGAGI (reference sequence). V gave up 7 bases and J gave up 5 bases; unmatched junction bases: 14. In nucleotides, the CDR3 is TGTGCCAGCACTAATCTCCGGGTAGGGACTAGCGGGAACAATGAGCAGTTCTTC. Protein: CASTNLRVGTSGNNEQFF.

The chain couples TRBV19 to TRBJ2-1; 13 nucleotides match TRBD2. Trimming removed 5 bases from V and 5 bases from J; junction bases left unmatched: 6. The germline V gene encodes CDR1 LNHDA and CDR2 SQIVND (reference sequence). The CDR3 is made up of 16 amino acids. The CDR3 protein is CASSFGLAGANNEQFF. In DNA form, the CDR3 reads TGTGCCAGTAGTTTCGGACTAGCGGGGGCGAACAATGAGCAGTTCTTC. The whole variable domain, remainder taken from reference TRBV19 and TRBJ2-1, is DGGITQSPKYLFRKEGQNVTLSCEQNLNHDAMYWYRQDPGQGLRLIYYSQIVNDFQKGDIAEGYSVSREKKESFPLTVTSAQKNPTAFYLCASSFGLAGANNEQFFGPGTRLTVL.

V and J are TRBV6-2 or TRBV6-3 and TRBJ2-7, with 9 bases that match TRBD1. J gave up 1 base and V 10 bases, and 8 bases lay outside the gene matches. The CDR3 has 14 residues. The germline V gene encodes CDR1 MNHEY and CDR2 SVGEGT. In nucleotides, the CDR3 is TGTGCCACCATAATGACAGGGGGTTCCTACGAGCAGTACTTC. It is translated as CATIMTGGSYEQYF.

This clonotype was seen repeatedly, ten times or more. The chain couples TRBV4-1 to TRBJ2-7, with 13 nucleotides matching TRBD2. The CDR3 is 18 amino acids. The trim removed 0 bases at V and 9 bases at J, leaving 14 bases unmatched. Germline V gene lookup returns CDR1 MGHRA and CDR2 YSYEKL. Here the CDR3 DNA reads TGCGCCAGCAGCCAAGATTTTATCAATGGACTAGCGGGAGAAGGGCAGTACTTC. It translates to CASSQDFINGLAGEGQYF.

This chain uses TRBV20-1 with TRBJ2-3, with 8 bases that match TRBD2. There are 15 residues in the CDR3. V was clipped by 0 bases and J by 11 bases; unmatched bases: 13. Germline V gives CDR1 DFQATT, CDR2 SNEGSKA (reference sequence). In DNA form, the CDR3 reads TGCAGTGCTAGAGATCGGGCTAGCGGGTACAATGAGCAGTATTTT. Translated: CSARDRASGYNEQYF.

To note about this clonotype: It may be a read error: a sequence one base away is much more abundant. This chain uses TRBV20-1 with TRBJ2-1; tentative D call: TRBD1 (5 bases). Per the germline V gene, CDR1 is DFQATT and CDR2 is SNEGSKA (reference sequence). The CDR3 sequence is 11 residues long. The CDR3 protein is CSVRGTNELFF. CDR3 nucleotides: TGCAGTGTTAGGGGTACGAATGAGCTGTTCTTC.

In its sample, this clonotype was seen many times. This sequence joins TRBV12-3 or TRBV12-4 and TRBJ2-7; D ambiguous. V lost 2 bases and J lost 7, with 9 bases in between. The CDR3 is 12 amino acids. The CDR3 nucleotides read TGTGCCAGCAGTTTAACAATCGGGGAGCAGTACTTC. Translation: CASSLTIGEQYF.

This clonotype was recorded many times. The chain employs TRBV2 and TRBJ1-5; D gene uncertain. The CDR3 runs to 15 residues. Germline values: CDR1 SNHLY, CDR2 FYNNEI. The V and J ends lost 6 bases and 1 base respectively, with 13 bases between them. The CDR3 region has the DNA TGTGCCAGCAGGATGACCGGGCCCAGCAATCAGCCCCAGCATTTT. As protein: CASRMTGPSNQPQHF.

The chain carries TRBV11-2 and TRBJ2-2; no clear D gene. In germline, CDR1 is SGHAT, CDR2 FQNNGV. CDR3 length equals 15 residues. V lost 0 bases to trimming and J lost 4 bases, with 9 bases between them. CDR3 in DNA: TGTGCCAGCAGCTTAGACGCAAGGACCACCGGGGAGCTGTTTTTT. Translated, it gives CASSLDARTTGELFF.

This clonotype turned up a few times. This may arise from a read error, as a much more abundant clone is one base away. The V call is TRBV20-1, the J call TRBJ2-7; D unclear. This CDR3 is built from 14 residues. Germline V gene sequence: CDR1 DFQATT, CDR2 SNEGSKA (reference sequence). The ends were cut back, 5 bases at V and 6 bases at J, with 20 bases in the middle. CDR3 nucleotide sequence: TGCAGTGCTCGTAGCCGGGCATCGTCTCCCGAGCAGTACTTC. It codes for CSARSRASSPEQYF.

There are many counts of this clonotype. V and J are TRBV19 and TRBJ1-2; D is perhaps TRBD1 (6 bases). The CDR3 contains 13 residues. Germline lookup yields CDR1 LNHDA and CDR2 SQIVND (reference sequence). Trimming took 4 bases from V and 4 from J, leaving 10 bases between them. The CDR3 DNA reads TGTGCCAGTAGTACGGGGGCGGGCTATGGCTACACCTTC. Residues: CASSTGAGYGYTF.